Reported below is one T cell receptor beta chain. This record belongs to a study of monozygotic twins with inflammatory bowel disease. Added by template switching were UMIs that each held a 6-nucleotide sample barcode. One entry per CDR3 protein, without DNA, is what TCRdb gives after re-calling the 5' RACE reads. The listing contains 400,000 or so distinct CDR3 sequences. The specimen was blood. The source is a human donor with ulcerative colitis or Crohn's disease, or a healthy co-twin of an affected twin (not recorded which).

The CDR3 loop is CASSLAATIYNEQFF. This chain links TRBV7-2 with TRBJ2-1. CDR1 and CDR2 (germline): SGHTA, FQGNSA. The CDR3 is 15 residues long.